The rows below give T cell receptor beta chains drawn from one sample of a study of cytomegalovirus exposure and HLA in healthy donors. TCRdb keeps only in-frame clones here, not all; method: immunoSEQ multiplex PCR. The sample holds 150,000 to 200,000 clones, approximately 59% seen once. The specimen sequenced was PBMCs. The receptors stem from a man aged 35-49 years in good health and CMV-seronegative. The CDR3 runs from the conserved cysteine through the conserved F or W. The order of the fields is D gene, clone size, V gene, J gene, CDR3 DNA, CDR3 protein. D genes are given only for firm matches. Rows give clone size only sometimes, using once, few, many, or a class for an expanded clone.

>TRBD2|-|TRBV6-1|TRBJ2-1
TGTGCCAGCAGTGAAGGGTCGGGGGGACCCTACAATGAGCAGTTCTTC
CASSEGSGGPYNEQFF
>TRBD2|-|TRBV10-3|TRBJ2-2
TGTGCCATCAGTTCGAATAGCGGGGGGTTTACCGGGGAGCTGTTTTTT
CAISSNSGGFTGELFF
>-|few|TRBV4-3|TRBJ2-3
TGCGCCAGCAGCCAAGAATACACAGATACGCAGTATTTT
CASSQEYTDTQYF
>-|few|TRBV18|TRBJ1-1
TGTGCCAGCTCACCAACAGCGGGAGTGACTGAAGCTTTCTTT
CASSPTAGVTEAFF
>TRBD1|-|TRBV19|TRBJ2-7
TGTGCCAGTAGTATGACAGGGATCTACGAGCAGTACTTC
CASSMTGIYEQYF
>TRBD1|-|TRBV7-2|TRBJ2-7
TGTGCCAGCAGCGATAGACACAGGGGGTTTCAGTACTTC
CASSDRHRGFQYF
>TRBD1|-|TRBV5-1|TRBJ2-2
TGCGCCAGCAGCCTTGACAGGGGTGGGGACACCGGGGAGCTGTTTTTT
CASSLDRGGDTGELFF
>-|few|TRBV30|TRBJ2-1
TGTGCCTGGAGTGGGCGGGCCTTGGAGCAGTTCTTC
CAWSGRALEQFF
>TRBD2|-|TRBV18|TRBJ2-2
TGTGCCAGCTCACCACTCTTCGGGAGGGCTTCGAACGGGGAGCTGTTTTTT
CASSPLFGRASNGELFF
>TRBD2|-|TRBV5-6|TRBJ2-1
TGTGCCAGCAGCTCCGGGACTAGCGGGAGAAGTGAGCAGTTCTTC
CASSSGTSGRSEQFF
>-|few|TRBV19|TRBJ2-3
TGTGCCAGTAGTATACGCAGGGGCACAGATACGCAGTATTTT
CASSIRRGTDTQYF
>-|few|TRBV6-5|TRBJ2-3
TGTGCCAGCAGTCCTCCGGGACAAAACACAGATACGCAGTATTTT
CASSPPGQNTDTQYF
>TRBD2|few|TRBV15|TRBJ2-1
TGTGCCACCAGCAGAGAGGTAGCGGGAGGTTCGTACAATGAGCAGTTCTTC
CATSREVAGGSYNEQFF
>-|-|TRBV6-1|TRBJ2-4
TGTGCCAGCAGTGGCGGCGGGTTAGCCAAAAACATTCAGTACTTC
CASSGGGLAKNIQYF
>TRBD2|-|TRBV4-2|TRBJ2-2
TGTGCCAGCAGCCAAGAATTCGGGACTACTCACACCGGGGAGCTGTTTTTT
CASSQEFGTTHTGELFF
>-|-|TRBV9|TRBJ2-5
TGTGCCAGCAGCGCCCCCCCGCAAGAGACCCAGTACTTC
CASSAPPQETQYF
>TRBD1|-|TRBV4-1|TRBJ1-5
TGCGCCAGCAGCGCCGGACAGGGAGTAAATCAGCCCCAGCATTTT
CASSAGQGVNQPQHF
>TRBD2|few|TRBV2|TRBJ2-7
TGTGCCAGCAGTGACTGGACTAGCGGCTTCTTC
CASSDWTSGFF
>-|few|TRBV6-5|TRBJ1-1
TGTGCCAGCAGTTACGATTCTAGAACGAACACTGAAGCTTTCTTT
CASSYDSRTNTEAFF
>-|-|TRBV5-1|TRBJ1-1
TGCGCCAGCAGCTTGCGTCAGGAAGGGGCTGAAGCTTTCTTT
CASSLRQEGAEAFF
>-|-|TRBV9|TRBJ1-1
TGTGCCAGCAGCGTAGTATTGACGGGTGAAGCTTTCTTT
CASSVVLTGEAFF
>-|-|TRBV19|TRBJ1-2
TGTGCCAGTAGCCCGGTTTCCGGCTATGGCTACACCTTC
CASSPVSGYGYTF
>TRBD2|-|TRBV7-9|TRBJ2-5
TGTGCCAGCAGCTTAGCTAGCGGGGGACCACAAGAGACCCAGTACTTC
CASSLASGGPQETQYF
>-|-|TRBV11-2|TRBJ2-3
TGTGCCAGCAGTTTACTCAGGAAAAGCACAGATACGCAGTATTTT
CASSLLRKSTDTQYF
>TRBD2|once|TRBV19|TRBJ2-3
TGTGCCAGTGGACGCGGGGGATGGGTAACAGATACGCAGTATTTT
CASGRGGWVTDTQYF
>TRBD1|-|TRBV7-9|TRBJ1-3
TGTGCCAGCAGCCCCCCGACAGGGCTGAACACCATATATTTT
CASSPPTGLNTIYF
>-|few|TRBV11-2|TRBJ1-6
TGTGCCAGCAGCTTGACAAAAAATAATTCACCCCTCCACTTT
CASSLTKNNSPLHF
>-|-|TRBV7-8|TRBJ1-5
TGTGCCAGCAGCTTAGGGCCTGTCAATCAGCCCCAGCATTTT
CASSLGPVNQPQHF
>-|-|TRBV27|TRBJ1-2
TGTGCCAGCAGTCGTACAGGGATAGCTAACTATGGCTACACCTTC
CASSRTGIANYGYTF
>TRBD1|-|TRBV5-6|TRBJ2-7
TGTGCCAGCAGTATCGGGACAGGGCTCTACGAGCAGTACTTC
CASSIGTGLYEQYF
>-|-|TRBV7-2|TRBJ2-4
TGTGCCAGCAGCCTCGGGTGGGCCAAAAACATTCAGTACTTC
CASSLGWAKNIQYF
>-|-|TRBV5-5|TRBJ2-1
TGTGCCAGCAGCTTGTGGGGAGACAATGAGCAGTTCTTC
CASSLWGDNEQFF
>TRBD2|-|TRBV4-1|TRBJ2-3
TGCGCCAGCCGAAAAGGGGGGGGAGCGGGAGGAACAGATACGCAGTATTTT
CASRKGGGAGGTDTQYF
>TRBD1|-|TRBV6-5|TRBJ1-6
TGTGCCAGCAGTTTTCTCAGGGGGCTGGGGAATTCACCCCTCCACTTT
CASSFLRGLGNSPLHF
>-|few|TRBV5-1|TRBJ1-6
TGCGCCAGCAGCTCCCAGGGGACCTTTGATAATTCACCCCTCCACTTT
CASSSQGTFDNSPLHF
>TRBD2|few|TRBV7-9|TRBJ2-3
TGTGCCAGCAGCTTTTTCGCGGGAGCGGAAGTGGATACGCAGTATTTT
CASSFFAGAEVDTQYF
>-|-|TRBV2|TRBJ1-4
TGTGCCAGCAGTCAGGAAGCCAGGAATAATGAAAAACTGTTTTTT
CASSQEARNNEKLFF
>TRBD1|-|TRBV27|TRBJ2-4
TGTGCCAGCAGTTTCGGGACAGGGACCTTTCAGTACTTC
CASSFGTGTFQYF
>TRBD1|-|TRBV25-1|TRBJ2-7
TGTGCCAGCAGTGAACCTACAGGGGTAGAATACGAGCAGTACTTC
CASSEPTGVEYEQYF
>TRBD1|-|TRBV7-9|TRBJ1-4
TGTGCCAGCAGCTCCAACCCCCTCGGACAGGGTATGAGAAAACTGTTTTTT
CASSSNPLGQGMRKLFF
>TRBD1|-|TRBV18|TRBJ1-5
TGTGCCAGCTCACAACAGGGGCCTGGGACTAATCAGCCCCAGCATTTT
CASSQQGPGTNQPQHF
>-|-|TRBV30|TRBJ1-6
TGTGCCTGGAGCGGGCAGAGGGATTCACCCCTCCACTTT
CAWSGQRDSPLHF
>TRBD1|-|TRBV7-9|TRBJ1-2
TGTGCCAGCAGCTTATCGACAGGGGATGATGACGGCTACACCTTC
CASSLSTGDDDGYTF
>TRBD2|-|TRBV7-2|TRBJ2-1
TGTGCCAGCAGCTCCAGGACTAGCGGGAGCTTCAATGAGCAGTTCTTC
CASSSRTSGSFNEQFF
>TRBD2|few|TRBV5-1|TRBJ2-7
TGCGCCAGCAGCGAGGGACTAGCGGGAGTCTTATACGAGCAGTACTTC
CASSEGLAGVLYEQYF
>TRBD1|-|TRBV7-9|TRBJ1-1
TGTTCCAGCAGCTTGCAAGGGACAGACACTGAAGCTTTCTTT
CSSSLQGTDTEAFF
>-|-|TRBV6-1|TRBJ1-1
TGTGCCAGCAGTGAAGGGGACTCAACCTTCATGAACACTGAAGCTTTCTTT
CASSEGDSTFMNTEAFF
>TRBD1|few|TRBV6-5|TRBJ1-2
TGTGCCAGCAGTTACTCGGCAGGGGGAATGTCCTACACCTTC
CASSYSAGGMSYTF
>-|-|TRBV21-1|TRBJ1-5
TGTGCCAGCAGCAAGAAAACAGGGGATCAGCCCCAGCATTTT
CASSKKTGDQPQHF
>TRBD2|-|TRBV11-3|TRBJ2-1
TGTGCCAGCAGCCAGCGGGACGCCTACAATGAGCAGTTCTTC
CASSQRDAYNEQFF
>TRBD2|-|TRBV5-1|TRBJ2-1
TGCGCCAGCAGCTTGGGGGGGGGAGGCTACAATGAGCAGTTCTTC
CASSLGGGGYNEQFF
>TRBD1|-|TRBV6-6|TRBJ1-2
TGTGCCAGCAGCCCCAATACAGGGGTCGGCTACACCTTC
CASSPNTGVGYTF
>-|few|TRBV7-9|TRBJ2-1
TGTGCCAGCAGCTTCAACAATGAGCAGTTCTTC
CASSFNNEQFF
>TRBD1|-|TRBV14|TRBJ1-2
TGTGCCAGCAGCCAAGCACCGGGACAGGTCTATGGCTACACCTTC
CASSQAPGQVYGYTF
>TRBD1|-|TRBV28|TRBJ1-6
TGTGCCAGCAGCGACACTCGGGACAGATATAATTCACCCCTCCACTTT
CASSDTRDRYNSPLHF